Sequencing of this T cell receptor (beta chain) was carried out in a study of cytomegalovirus exposure and HLA in healthy donors. Looked up from germline, CDR1 is SGDLS and CDR2 is YYNGEE. Trimming took 4 bases from V and 1 from J, leaving 11 bases between them. This CDR3 has 14 amino acids. Primers included in the PCR were 60 Vbeta and 13 Jbeta primers. Libraries were prepared by immunoSEQ multiplex PCR; TCRdb keeps only in-frame clonotypes and omits some of them. The data hold about 89,000 clones, with roughly two thirds observed a single time. Regarding this clone: In the same sample, other DNA sequences code for this CDR3.

The chain is built from TRBV9 and TRBJ2-5; weak D call: TRBD1 (5 bases). This TCR was recovered from a woman aged 25 to 39 in good health and CMV-seronegative. Input material: PBMCs. The CDR3 region has the DNA TGTGCCAGCAGCCCCGGGCAGGGCCAAGAGACCCAGTACTTC. Its translation is CASSPGQGQETQYF.